A selection of T cell receptor beta chains follows, all from one sample in a study of OX40 agonist ivuxolimab in advanced cancers. Method: immunoSEQ multiplex PCR; TCRdb's copy keeps in-frame clones and lacks some. The data contain about 54,000 clones, roughly 86% of them singletons. The material sequenced was CD4+ or CD8+ T cells sorted from blood, taken in a trial of the OX40 agonist ivuxolimab. Receptor source: an adult with an advanced solid tumor such as melanoma, head and neck, liver or kidney cancer. Both conserved end residues are part of each CDR3. A D gene is named only where the DNA matches it firmly. Size is omitted from some rows. Given values are once, few, many or a class for expanded clones.

TGTGCCAGCAGCCAAGTATCGGTCGGGGGCTATGGCTACACCTTC,CASSQVSVGGYGYTF,TRBJ1-2,-,TRBV5-4,-
TGTGCCAGCAGTTACTCCTCAGGGCTTCAAGAGACCCAGTACTTC,CASSYSSGLQETQYF,TRBJ2-5,-,TRBV6-6,-
TGCAGCATGGCCCTAGCGGGAGCGGGGGAGCAGTACTTC,CSMALAGAGEQYF,TRBJ2-7,TRBD2,TRBV29-1,once
TGTGCCAGTAGGAGGAGTTATAGCAATCAGCCCCAGCATTTT,CASRRSYSNQPQHF,TRBJ1-5,-,TRBV19,-
TGTGCCAGCAGGATGGGACAGAATAGCAATCAGCCCCAGCATTTT,CASRMGQNSNQPQHF,TRBJ1-5,TRBD1,TRBV7-6,-
TGTGCCAGCAGCTTCCAAGAAGAGACCCAGTACTTC,CASSFQEETQYF,TRBJ2-5,-,TRBV5-6,-
TGTGCCACCAGCAGAGATCTAATCCCCCCAGGGCAGAGTGAAAAACTGTTTTTT,CATSRDLIPPGQSEKLFF,TRBJ1-4,-,TRBV15,-
TGTGCCAGCAGACACTTAGCGGAAGAGACCCAGTACTTC,CASRHLAEETQYF,TRBJ2-5,-,TRBV11-2,-
TGTGCCAGCAGAAGGTCAGGAACCGGGGAGCTGTTTTTT,CASRRSGTGELFF,TRBJ2-2,-,TRBV5-8,few
TGTGCCAGCAGTCTCGGACTAGCGGGAGGGGGCGAGACCCAGTACTTC,CASSLGLAGGGETQYF,TRBJ2-5,TRBD2,TRBV28,-
TGTGCCAGCTCACCAAATCCAGGGGCCACTGAAGCTTTCTTT,CASSPNPGATEAFF,TRBJ1-1,-,TRBV18,once
TGTGCCTCTGAAGGGGAAGGGGCCAACGTCCTGACTTTC,CASEGEGANVLTF,TRBJ2-6,-,TRBV30,-
TGTGCCAGTAGTATCGAGGGGGTACGAGGTAGTCCCCAGCATTTT,CASSIEGVRGSPQHF,TRBJ1-5,-,TRBV19,-
TGTGCCAGCTCATCCGGGACAGGGGCCTACGAGCAGTACTTC,CASSSGTGAYEQYF,TRBJ2-7,TRBD1,TRBV18,-
TGTGCCAGCAGCACGTTAAGGAGGGGCTATAATGAAAAACTGTTTTTT,CASSTLRRGYNEKLFF,TRBJ1-4,-,TRBV5-6,-
TGTGCCAGCAACTCCGGGACAGGGAGATACGAGCAGTACTTC,CASNSGTGRYEQYF,TRBJ2-7,TRBD1,TRBV28,-
TGTGCCAGCAGCCTCAGGACGGGGGGGGAGTACGAGCAGTACTTC,CASSLRTGGEYEQYF,TRBJ2-7,TRBD2,TRBV7-2,-
TGTGCCATCAGTGACGCCCAAACCCCCTTCTCTGGGGCCAACGTCCTGACTTTC,CAISDAQTPFSGANVLTF,TRBJ2-6,-,TRBV10-3,-
TGTGCCTGGAGTTGGGCAGATATCACCGGGGAGCTGTTTTTT,CAWSWADITGELFF,TRBJ2-2,-,TRBV30,-
TGTGCCAGCAGTGAAGCAAGGACAGGCCTGGGGAGGAACACTGAAGCTTTCTTT,CASSEARTGLGRNTEAFF,TRBJ1-1,TRBD1,TRBV6-1,-
TGTGCCGTCCTAAATCAGGGGAGCACTGAAGCTTTCTTT,CAVLNQGSTEAFF,TRBJ1-1,-,TRBV10-3,once
TGTGCCAGCAGCCAAGTGGTTATCCAGCGGTCCTCCTACGAGCAGTACTTC,CASSQVVIQRSSYEQYF,TRBJ2-7,-,TRBV14,-
TGCGCCAGCAGCCGGACTGCGACCGGGGAGCTGTTTTTT,CASSRTATGELFF,TRBJ2-2,-,TRBV5-1,few
TGTGCCACCTCTCGGGGGATTCAGCCCCAGCATTTT,CATSRGIQPQHF,TRBJ1-5,-,TRBV28,-
TGCGCCAGCAGCAAGACTAGCGGGGACGGCAATGAGCAGTTCTTC,CASSKTSGDGNEQFF,TRBJ2-1,TRBD2,TRBV5-1,-
TGCGCCAGCAGCTTGGGGACAAGAATAGCCTACGAGCAGTACTTC,CASSLGTRIAYEQYF,TRBJ2-7,-,TRBV5-1,-
TGCGCCAGCAGCCCGACAGGGGAGGGCACAGATACGCAGTATTTT,CASSPTGEGTDTQYF,TRBJ2-3,TRBD1,TRBV5-1,-
TGTGCCAGCAACGAGGGAGGCTACGAGCAGTACTTC,CASNEGGYEQYF,TRBJ2-7,-,TRBV2,-
TGTGCCAGCAGCTTAGAGGGGGTCTACGAGCAGTACTTC,CASSLEGVYEQYF,TRBJ2-7,-,TRBV11-2,-
TGTGCCGGGGGGCAGGGCCGGGAGCAGTACTTC,CAGGQGREQYF,TRBJ2-7,-,TRBV6-1,-
TGCGCCAGCAGGATAACTCTCAATAGCGGGGGGGGAGATACGCAGTATTTT,CASRITLNSGGGDTQYF,TRBJ2-3,TRBD2,TRBV4-1,-
TGTGCCAGCAGTGAAGGCTGGGCCCAGGGAGGCCACGAGCAGTACTTC,CASSEGWAQGGHEQYF,TRBJ2-7,-,TRBV6-1,-
TGTGCCAGTAGCTCGCGGGACAGGGGAAGCACAGATACGCAGTATTTT,CASSSRDRGSTDTQYF,TRBJ2-3,TRBD1,TRBV19,once
TGTGCCAGTAGTATTTCGAAAGGGAGCTGGCCCCAGCATTTT,CASSISKGSWPQHF,TRBJ1-5,-,TRBV19,-
TGCAGTGCGGTCGGACAGGGAAGAGCTTTCTTT,CSAVGQGRAFF,TRBJ1-1,TRBD1,TRBV20-1,few
TGCGCCAGCAGCTTGGGGGACAGCCCCAATCAGCCCCAGCATTTT,CASSLGDSPNQPQHF,TRBJ1-5,TRBD1,TRBV5-1,-
TGTGCCAGCAGTTACACGCTCTCGGGAAACACCATATATTTT,CASSYTLSGNTIYF,TRBJ1-3,-,TRBV6-5,-
TGTGCCTGGAAGAGAGACAGGCCGAACACTGAAGCTTTCTTT,CAWKRDRPNTEAFF,TRBJ1-1,-,TRBV30,medium-sized
TGTGCCAGCAGCTTAGAAGTAGGCGCGGCCGGGGAGCTGTTTTTT,CASSLEVGAAGELFF,TRBJ2-2,-,TRBV7-2,-
TGTGCCAGCAGTGATTCGAACCGGGACCCCCACCGCGAGCAGTACTTC,CASSDSNRDPHREQYF,TRBJ2-7,-,TRBV6-1,-
TGTGCCAGCAGCGTGCGGGGTTCGGGCACTGAAGCTTTCTTT,CASSVRGSGTEAFF,TRBJ1-1,-,TRBV9,few
TGTGCCAGTAGTGAGGGCTACGAGCAGTACTTC,CASSEGYEQYF,TRBJ2-7,-,TRBV19,-
TGTGCCAGCAGCTCAACGCCGGGACAGGGCGTGGTAACGCATAGCTACACCTTC,CASSSTPGQGVVTHSYTF,TRBJ1-2,TRBD1,TRBV5-6,once
TGTGCCAGCAGTTCCTGGACAGGGGGCTTTAGCTATGGCTACACCTTC,CASSSWTGGFSYGYTF,TRBJ1-2,TRBD1,TRBV28,-
TGTGCCAGCAGCCCTCGTTCAGGGGGTCGGGAGACCCAGTACTTC,CASSPRSGGRETQYF,TRBJ2-5,TRBD1,TRBV5-4,-
TGTGCCAGCAGGAAAGAGGGGCTAACGCTTCCCGGGGAGCTGTTTTTT,CASRKEGLTLPGELFF,TRBJ2-2,-,TRBV25-1,-
TGTGCCAGCAGTTTATCGCAGGGCGCGGAGACCCAGTACTTC,CASSLSQGAETQYF,TRBJ2-5,-,TRBV28,-
TGTGCCAGCAGCCCCCGGGGGCCACTGAACACTGAAGCTTTCTTT,CASSPRGPLNTEAFF,TRBJ1-1,-,TRBV11-2,-
TGTGCCAGCAGTCCGGCGTCTGGACAAAGTCGGGCCAACGTCCTGACTTTC,CASSPASGQSRANVLTF,TRBJ2-6,-,TRBV25-1,-
TGTGCCAGCAGTTTCCCTCCAGGGGAGGAAGCAGCTTTCTTT,CASSFPPGEEAAFF,TRBJ1-1,-,TRBV28,few